A single T cell receptor (beta chain) is shown here with its context. In this sample, this clone turned up once. Its antigen is currently not known. No much larger clone is present one base from it, and per-base qualities are unavailable. Patients with a history of autoimmune disease or receiving systemic immunosuppression were excluded from the trial. Peripheral blood for TCR sequencing was drawn from every dose cohort at baseline, at cycle 4 day 1 and at cycle 7 day 1. Samples came from an open-label, multicenter, first-in-human phase I dose-escalation trial of ivuxolimab. The trial enrolled adults with locally advanced or metastatic head and neck squamous cell, hepatocellular, melanoma or renal cell carcinoma. Before TCR sequencing, CD4+ and CD8+ T cells were separately sorted from peripheral blood. The source of the sample is a study of OX40 agonist ivuxolimab in advanced cancers. Background for the entire study: The costimulatory receptor OX40 (CD134) was targeted by ivuxolimab, a fully human IgG2 agonistic monoclonal antibody. A male proportion of roughly 80% and a mean age of 60 years, ranging from 23 to 79, were recorded for the dose-escalation cohort. Prior anti-PD-1, anti-PD-L1 or anti-CTLA-4 therapy was permitted, and checkpoint inhibitors had been received by 30% to 40% of dose-escalation patients. The point of sequencing TCRbeta in the periphery was to test whether ivuxolimab changed TCR sequence diversity and drove clonal T-cell expansion. Intravenous ivuxolimab was administered to patients every 2 weeks at six dose levels: 0.01, 0.1, 0.3, 1.5, 3 and 10 mg/kg. The monotherapy dose-escalation portion (N of about 50 patients) of the phase I ivuxolimab trial is reported in the paper. Three dose-escalation patients achieved partial responses, one with hepatocellular carcinoma and two with cutaneous melanoma. Among the 50 to 55 dose-escalation patients, about 19 had hepatocellular carcinoma, roughly 15 melanoma, 9 renal cell carcinoma and 9 head and neck cancer.

Study-level results and caveats: Low levels of normalized T-cell clonal expansion were also seen in some patients who did not respond. The antigen specificity of the clonally expanded peripheral T cells was not determined. At doses from 0.1 to 3.0 mg/kg, clonal expansion was seen in both CD4+ and CD8+ blood T cells between baseline and week 6. Partial responders in the 0.1-3.0 mg/kg groups had among the lowest normalized peripheral clonal expansion, especially among CD8+ T cells. After ivuxolimab, expanded clones were on average more numerous among CD8+ T cells than among CD4+ T cells.

To sequence the TCRbeta CDR3 region, genomic DNA was isolated from the sorted cells. The immunoSEQ Assay was used to sequence the TCRbeta CDR3 regions. TCRdb re-hosts the immuneACCESS table, in-frame sequences only. Its copies lack some clones; in the studies checked, an unresolved V gene accounts for under half of them, and the cause for the rest is not known. A total of tens of thousands of clones appear in this sample, about nine tenths of them only once. The biggest ten clones account for around 1.9% of the sample. CDR3 length: 13 amino acids, cysteine to phenylalanine. Just the 39-base CDR3 DNA is kept, in frame starting at base 1. The germline V gene sets CDR1 to SGHRS and CDR2 to YFSETQ. The V end gives up 2 bases and the J end 4 bases, leaving 0 bases in the junction not matched to a gene.

The TCR originated in an adult with an advanced solid tumor such as melanoma, head and neck, liver or kidney cancer. Material: CD4+ or CD8+ T cells sorted from blood, obtained in a trial of the OX40 agonist ivuxolimab. This chain joins TRBV5-1 to TRBJ1-1, and 9 junctional nucleotides match TRBD1. The DNA reads as follows: TGCGCCAGCAGCTTACAGGGGGCCACTGAAGCTTTCTTT. Protein translation: CASSLQGATEAFF. Here the CDR3 is joined to the reference TRBV5-1 and TRBJ1-1 genes, and the full variable domain is: KAGVTQTPRYLIKTRGQQVTLSCSPISGHRSVSWYQQTPGQGLQFLFEYFSETQRNKGNFPGRFSGRQFSNSRSEMNVSTLELGDSALYLCASSLQGATEAFFGQGTRLTVV.